These 16 T cell receptor beta chains came from one sample sequenced in a study of CD8 T cells in ankylosing spondylitis. TCRdb redid the calling of the 5' RACE reads with MiXCR, one entry per CDR3 protein. The sample holds 300,000 to 350,000 distinct CDR3 sequences, more than 20% seen once. Specimen: blood, either unsorted or a sorted T cell fraction (not recorded which). The receptors come from a female donor with ankylosing spondylitis or in good health (not recorded which).

Only a few counts were recorded for this clonotype. The chain recombines TRBV6-6 with TRBJ1-3, with D unresolved. Germline CDR1 reads MNHNY; CDR2 reads SVGAGI (reference sequence). The CDR3 totals 12 residues. Deletions cut 8 bases from V and 3 bases from J, with 8 bases between. CDR3 in amino acids: CASGISGNTIYF. In DNA, the CDR3 is TGTGCCAGCGGAATTAGTGGAAACACCATATATTTT.

This clonotype occurred a few times. The V and J genes are TRBV30 and TRBJ1-2, with D possibly matching TRBD1 (5 bases). The germline CDR1 and CDR2 sequences are GTSNPN and SVGIG (reference sequence). V was pared by 4 bases and J by 8 bases, with 14 bases between. The CDR3 has 12 amino acids. CDR3 DNA: TGTGCCTGGACCCAGGGAGCCTTCGGCTACACCTTC. It codes for CAWTQGAFGYTF.

This clonotype was counted many times. This chain connects TRBV4-2 to TRBJ2-7, with D tentatively TRBD2 (6 bases). The length of the CDR3 is 17 residues. V gave up 1 base and J gave up 3 bases, with 19 bases separating them. CDR1 is LGHNA and CDR2 is YNFKEQ in the germline V gene. CDR3 bases: TGTGCCAGCAGCCAAGGGGGGACGGTCAGGGAGGTCTACGAGCAGTACTTC. This translates into CASSQGGTVREVYEQYF.

Only a few counts were recorded for this clonotype. V gene TRBV7-9 combines with J gene TRBJ2-5, with D perhaps matching TRBD1 or TRBD2 (5 bases each). This CDR3 is 16 amino acids long. Germline loops: CDR1 SEHNR, CDR2 FQNEAQ (reference sequence). Trimming left V 4 bases short and J 6 bases short, with 21 bases between. CDR3 coding DNA: TGTGCCAGCAGCTCTTTAGGCGGGTCCTCGGACAAGACCCAGTACTTC. Translated, it gives CASSSLGGSSDKTQYF.

This clonotype was counted ten times or more. The J gene is TRBJ2-7, the V gene TRBV10-3; D perhaps matches TRBD2 (6 bases). Germline V gene data show CDR1 as ENHRY and CDR2 as SYGVKD. V was cut by 2 bases and J by 2 bases, with 13 bases left in between. CDR3 size: 15 residues. CDR3 amino acids: CAISEVGGGPYEQYF. The CDR3 region has the DNA TGTGCCATCAGTGAGGTCGGGGGAGGCCCCTACGAGCAGTACTTC.

For the CDR3, the DNA is TGTGCCAGCTCACCACCGGGACACTCGTACAATGAGCAGTTCTTC. Translated: CASSPPGHSYNEQFF. The J gene is TRBJ2-1, the V gene TRBV18, with a weak D call TRBD1 (6 bases). The CDR3 has 15 amino acids. The germline V gene has CDR1 KGHSH and CDR2 LQKENI. V dropped 0 bases and J dropped 4 bases, with 10 bases sitting between them. Together with reference TRBV18 and TRBJ2-1, the CDR3 gives the full variable domain: NAGVMQNPRHLVRRRGQEARLRCSPMKGHSHVYWYRQLPEEGLKFMVYLQKENIIDESGMPKERFSAEFPKEGPSILRIQQVVRGDSAAYFCASSPPGHSYNEQFFGPGTRLTVL.

There are a few counts of this clonotype. The J gene is TRBJ2-7, the V gene TRBV15; D not certain. V was pared by 0 bases and J by 4 bases, with 7 bases between. Germline CDR1 and CDR2: LNHNV and YYDKDF (reference sequence). This CDR3 has 13 amino acids. The CDR3 region is CATSRDVRYEQYF. The CDR3 coding sequence is TGTGCCACCAGCAGAGATGTTCGTTACGAGCAGTACTTC.

This clonotype was seen a few times. The rearrangement uses TRBV20-1 and TRBJ2-1; D unclear. V was cut by 7 bases and J by 3 bases, with 10 bases left in between. The CDR3 is made up of 12 amino acids. Per germline, CDR1 DFQATT and CDR2 SNEGSKA (reference sequence). CDR3 nucleotides: TGCAGTGTATTGGGCGGCTACAATGAGCAGTTCTTC. The encoded protein is CSVLGGYNEQFF.

This clonotype was found a few times. The chain is built from TRBV12-2 and TRBJ2-3. TRBV12-2 counts as a pseudogene. The CDR3 sequence is 15 residues long. Here the CDR3 reads CASRSVRRITDTQYF. CDR3 DNA: TGTGCAAGTCGCTCCGTAAGGCGGATCACAGATACGCAGTATTTT.

This clonotype was recorded a few times. The rearrangement links TRBV5-1 to TRBJ2-1, with 9 nucleotides matching TRBD2. V shed 1 base and J 1 base; nucleotides not matched to a gene: 3. From germline, CDR1 is SGHRS and CDR2 YFSETQ. The CDR3 is made up of 16 amino acids. CDR3 sequence reads: CASSLTSGLSYNEQFF. For the CDR3, the DNA is TGCGCCAGCAGCTTGACTAGCGGGTTGTCCTACAATGAGCAGTTCTTC.

V gene TRBV5-1 combines with J gene TRBJ1-2; D is unclear. The CDR3 is made up of 14 amino acids. Trimming removed 7 bases from V and 0 bases from J, with 13 bases in between. The V gene's germline CDR1 is SGHRS and CDR2 YFSETQ. The CDR3 loop reads CASSWTETNYGYTF. The CDR3 DNA is TGCGCCAGCTCCTGGACGGAGACTAACTATGGCTACACCTTC.

The V call is TRBV6-1, the J call TRBJ1-1, with a weak D call TRBD1 (6 bases). This CDR3 has 14 amino acids. From germline, CDR1 is MNHNS and CDR2 SASEGT. Deletions cut 11 bases from V and 2 bases from J, with 18 bases between. CDR3 coding DNA: TGTGCCCTGGGTGGGGCGGGACACAACACTGAAGCTTTCTTT. As protein: CALGGAGHNTEAFF.

This clonotype appeared a few times. The chain joins TRBV24-1 to TRBJ2-1; D may correspond to TRBD1 or TRBD2 (5 bases each). This CDR3 is built from 14 residues. CDR1 and CDR2 from the germline V gene are KGHDR and SFDVKD. Trimming stripped 4 bases from V and 8 bases from J, with 14 bases between. The CDR3 sequence: CATSDPSRGDEQFF. CDR3 coding DNA: TGTGCCACCAGTGACCCTTCCCGAGGGGATGAGCAGTTCTTC.

The chain uses TRBV6-1 and TRBJ1-2; D unclear. In germline, CDR1 is MNHNS, CDR2 SASEGT. The CDR3 runs to 13 residues. V lost 6 bases, J lost 8 bases, and 16 bases lay in between. The DNA for the CDR3 is TGTGCCAGCAGCCCGAGGGAGGTTGGAGGCTACACCTTC. Protein: CASSPREVGGYTF.

The chain combines TRBV7-9 with TRBJ2-7; D remains unclear. The CDR3 runs to 12 residues. V lost 3 bases, J lost 5 bases, and 8 bases lay in between. The germline V gene has CDR1 SEHNR and CDR2 FQNEAQ (reference sequence). CDR3 nucleotide sequence: TGTGCCAGCAGCTTTAGGGAAGACGAGCAGTACTTC. Residues: CASSFREDEQYF. The complete variable domain, with remaining parts taken from reference TRBV7-9 and TRBJ2-7, reads DTGVSQNPRHKITKRGQNVTFRCDPISEHNRLYWYRQTLGQGPEFLTYFQNEAQLEKSRLLSDRFSAERPKGSFSTLEIQRTEQGDSAMYLCASSFREDEQYFGPGTRLTVT.

The sample holds a few counts of this clonotype. V usage is TRBV4-3 and J usage is TRBJ2-2, with a tentative D call TRBD1 (6 bases). V shed 4 bases and J shed 5 bases, with 17 bases lying between them. The germline V gene has CDR1 LGHNA and CDR2 YSLEER. CDR3 size: 16 residues. The DNA for the CDR3 is TGCGCCAGCAGCCTCTCCTCAGGGGTGGGAACCGGGGAGCTGTTTTTT. It translates to CASSLSSGVGTGELFF.